Described below is a single T cell receptor (beta chain) sequence and its context. Its antigen is as yet unknown. Average productive template count per sample was 40,000 to 45,000. Generated by immunoSEQ multiplex PCR, the TCRdb table keeps only in-frame clones and is missing some. The sample shows 30,000 to 45,000 clones, 70% to 90% of them seen only once. The sample comes from a study of STAT3 mutations in large granular lymphocyte leukemia. Study-level findings and limits: Every T-LGLL patient had at least one immunodominant TCRbeta clonotype. In several patients, dominant TCR clone burden exceeded STAT3 mutant burden, suggesting STAT3 mutation arose secondarily. After therapy, about 35% of the 18 patients switched clonotypes, all new clones STAT3 wild type. Persisting codominant clonotypes may have hidden a small pathogenic clone.

The CDR3 covers 17 residues. V was clipped by 0 bases and J by 1 base, with 15 bases between them. Germline CDR1 SGHNT, CDR2 YYREEE (reference sequence). This sequence originates from a human donor with T large granular lymphocyte leukemia. Some clones in this sample may be carry-over from other donors' samples. The specimen was PBMCs. The chain combines TRBV5-4 with TRBJ2-3; maybe TRBD2 (7 bases). The CDR3 protein is CASSLAPRGAGTDTQYF. The CDR3, as DNA: TGTGCCAGCAGCTTGGCCCCCCGGGGGGCTGGCACAGATACGCAGTATTTT.